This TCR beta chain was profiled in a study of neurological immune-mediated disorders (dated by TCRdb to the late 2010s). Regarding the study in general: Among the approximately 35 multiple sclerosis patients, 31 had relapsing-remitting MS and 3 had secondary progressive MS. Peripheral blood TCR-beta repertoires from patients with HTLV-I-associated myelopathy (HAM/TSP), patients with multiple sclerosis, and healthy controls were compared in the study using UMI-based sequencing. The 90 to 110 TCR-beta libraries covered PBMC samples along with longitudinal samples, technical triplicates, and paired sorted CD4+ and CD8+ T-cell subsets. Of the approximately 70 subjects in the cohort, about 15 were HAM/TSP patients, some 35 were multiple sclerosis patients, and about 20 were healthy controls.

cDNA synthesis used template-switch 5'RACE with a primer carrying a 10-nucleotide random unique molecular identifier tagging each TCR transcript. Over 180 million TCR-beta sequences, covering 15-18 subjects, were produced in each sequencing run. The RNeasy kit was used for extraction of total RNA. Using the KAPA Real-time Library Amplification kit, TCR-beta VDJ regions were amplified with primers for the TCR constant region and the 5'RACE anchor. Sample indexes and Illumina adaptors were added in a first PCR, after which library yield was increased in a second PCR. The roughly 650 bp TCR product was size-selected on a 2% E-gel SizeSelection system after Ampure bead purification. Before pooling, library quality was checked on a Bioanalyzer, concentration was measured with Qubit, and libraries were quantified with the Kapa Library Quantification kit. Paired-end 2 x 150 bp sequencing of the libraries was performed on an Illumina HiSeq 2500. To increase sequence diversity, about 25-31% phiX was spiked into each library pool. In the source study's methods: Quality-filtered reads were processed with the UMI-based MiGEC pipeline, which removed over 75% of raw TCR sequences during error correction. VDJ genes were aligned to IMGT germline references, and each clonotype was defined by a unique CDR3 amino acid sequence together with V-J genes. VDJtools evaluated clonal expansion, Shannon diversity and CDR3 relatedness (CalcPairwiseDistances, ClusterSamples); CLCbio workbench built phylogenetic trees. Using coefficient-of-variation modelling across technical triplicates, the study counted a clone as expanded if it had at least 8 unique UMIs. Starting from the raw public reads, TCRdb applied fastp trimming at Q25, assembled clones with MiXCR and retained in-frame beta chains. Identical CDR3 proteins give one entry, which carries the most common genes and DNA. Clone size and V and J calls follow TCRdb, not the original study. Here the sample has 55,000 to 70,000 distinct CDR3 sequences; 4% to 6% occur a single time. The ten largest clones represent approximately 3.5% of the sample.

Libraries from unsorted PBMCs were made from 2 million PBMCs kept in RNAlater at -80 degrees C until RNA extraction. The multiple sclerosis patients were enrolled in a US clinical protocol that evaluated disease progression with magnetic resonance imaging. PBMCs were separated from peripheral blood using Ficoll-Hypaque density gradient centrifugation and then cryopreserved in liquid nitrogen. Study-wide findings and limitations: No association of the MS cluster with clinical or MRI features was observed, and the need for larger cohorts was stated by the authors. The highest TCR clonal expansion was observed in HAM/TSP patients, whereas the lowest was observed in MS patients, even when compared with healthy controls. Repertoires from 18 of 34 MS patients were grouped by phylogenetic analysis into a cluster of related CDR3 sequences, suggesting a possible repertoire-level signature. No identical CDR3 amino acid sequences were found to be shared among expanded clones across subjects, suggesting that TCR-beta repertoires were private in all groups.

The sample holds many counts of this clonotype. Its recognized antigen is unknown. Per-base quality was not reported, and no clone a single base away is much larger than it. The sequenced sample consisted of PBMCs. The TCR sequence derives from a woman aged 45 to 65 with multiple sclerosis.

The DNA sequence follows: TGTGCCAGCAGTTTTCGACTAGCGGGGATAACAGATACGCAGTATTTT. This yields the protein CASSFRLAGITDTQYF. Recombination connected TRBV6-5 to TRBJ2-3, with TRBD2 matching 11 junction bases. The germline V and J ends show losses of 4 bases and 3 bases respectively, and no gene match explains 6 bases of the junction. Including cysteine and phenylalanine, the CDR3 has 16 amino acids. The read is trimmed to its CDR3 DNA, 48 bases read in frame from base 1. The germline V gene gives CDR1 as MNHEY and CDR2 as SVGAGI.